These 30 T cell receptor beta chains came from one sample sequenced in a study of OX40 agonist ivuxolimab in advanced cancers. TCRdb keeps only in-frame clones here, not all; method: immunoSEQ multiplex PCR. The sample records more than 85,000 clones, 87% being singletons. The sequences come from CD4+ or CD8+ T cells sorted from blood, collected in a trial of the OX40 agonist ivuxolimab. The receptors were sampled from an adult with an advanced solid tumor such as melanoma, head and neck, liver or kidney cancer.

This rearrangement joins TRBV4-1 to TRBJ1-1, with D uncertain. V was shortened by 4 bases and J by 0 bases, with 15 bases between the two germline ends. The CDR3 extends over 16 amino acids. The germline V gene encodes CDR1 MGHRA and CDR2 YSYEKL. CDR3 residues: CASSPPPGLMNTEAFF. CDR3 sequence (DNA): TGCGCCAGCAGCCCCCCCCCGGGGTTAATGAACACTGAAGCTTTCTTT.

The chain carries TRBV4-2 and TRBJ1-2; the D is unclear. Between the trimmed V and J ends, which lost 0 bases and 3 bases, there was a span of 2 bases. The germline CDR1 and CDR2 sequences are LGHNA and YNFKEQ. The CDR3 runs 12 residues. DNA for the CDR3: TGTGCCAGCAGCCAAGACTACTATGGCTACACCTTC. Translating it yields CASSQDYYGYTF.

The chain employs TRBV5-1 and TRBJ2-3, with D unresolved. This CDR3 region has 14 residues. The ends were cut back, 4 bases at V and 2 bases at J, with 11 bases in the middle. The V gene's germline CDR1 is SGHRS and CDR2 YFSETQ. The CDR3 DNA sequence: TGCGCCAGCAGCCGTTTCGGATCCACAGATACGCAGTATTTT. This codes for CASSRFGSTDTQYF. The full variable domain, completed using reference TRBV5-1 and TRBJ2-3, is KAGVTQTPRYLIKTRGQQVTLSCSPISGHRSVSWYQQTPGQGLQFLFEYFSETQRNKGNFPGRFSGRQFSNSRSEMNVSTLELGDSALYLCASSRFGSTDTQYFGPGTRLTVL.

DNA of the CDR3: TGTGCCAGCAGCGTCACAGGGGGGTGGAGTGAAAAACTGTTTTTT. Translated, it gives CASSVTGGWSEKLFF. This chain uses TRBV9 with TRBJ1-4, with TRBD1 identical over 8 bases. V dropped 2 bases and J dropped 7; count of bases not matched to a gene: 7. The CDR3 sequence is 15 residues long. Germline-derived CDR1 and CDR2 are SGDLS and YYNGEE.

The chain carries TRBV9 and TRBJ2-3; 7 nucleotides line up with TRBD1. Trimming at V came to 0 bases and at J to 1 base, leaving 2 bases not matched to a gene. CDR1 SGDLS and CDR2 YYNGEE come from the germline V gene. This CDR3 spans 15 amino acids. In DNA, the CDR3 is TGTGCCAGCAGCGTAGAAGACAGGGGCACAGATACGCAGTATTTT. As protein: CASSVEDRGTDTQYF.

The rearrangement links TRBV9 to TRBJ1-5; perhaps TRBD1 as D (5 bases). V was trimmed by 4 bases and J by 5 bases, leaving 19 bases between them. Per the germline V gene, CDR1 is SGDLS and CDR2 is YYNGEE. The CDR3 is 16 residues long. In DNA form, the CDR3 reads TGTGCCAGCAGCACCCGGGGCGAGGCGGGTGATCAGCCCCAGCATTTT. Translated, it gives CASSTRGEAGDQPQHF. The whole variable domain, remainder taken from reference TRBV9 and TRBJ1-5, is DSGVTQTPKHLITATGQRVTLRCSPRSGDLSVYWYQQSLDQGLQFLIQYYNGEERAKGNILERFSAQQFPDLHSELNLSSLELGDSALYFCASSTRGEAGDQPQHFGDGTRLSIL.

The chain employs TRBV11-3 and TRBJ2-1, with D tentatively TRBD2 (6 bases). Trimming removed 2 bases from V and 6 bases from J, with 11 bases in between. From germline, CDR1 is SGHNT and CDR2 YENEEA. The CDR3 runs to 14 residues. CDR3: CASSLLGGGNEQFF. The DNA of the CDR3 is TGTGCCAGCAGCTTACTGGGGGGAGGCAATGAGCAGTTCTTC. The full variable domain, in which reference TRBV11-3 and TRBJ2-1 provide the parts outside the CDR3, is EAGVVQSPRYKIIEKKQPVAFWCNPISGHNTLYWYLQNLGQGPELLIRYENEEAVDDSQLPKDRFSAERLKGVDSTLKIQPAELGDSAVYLCASSLLGGGNEQFFGPGTRLTVL.

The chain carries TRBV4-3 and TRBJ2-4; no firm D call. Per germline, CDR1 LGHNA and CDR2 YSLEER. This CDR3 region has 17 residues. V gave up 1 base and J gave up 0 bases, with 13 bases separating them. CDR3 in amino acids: CASSQGVRVGAKNIQYF. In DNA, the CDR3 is TGCGCCAGCAGCCAAGGGGTTCGTGTCGGAGCCAAAAACATTCAGTACTTC.

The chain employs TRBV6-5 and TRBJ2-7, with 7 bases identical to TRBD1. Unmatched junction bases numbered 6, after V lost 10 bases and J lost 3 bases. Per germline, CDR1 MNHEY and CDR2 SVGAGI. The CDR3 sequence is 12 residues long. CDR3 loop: CATKQGLYEQYF. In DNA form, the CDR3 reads TGTGCCACCAAACAGGGGCTCTACGAGCAGTACTTC.

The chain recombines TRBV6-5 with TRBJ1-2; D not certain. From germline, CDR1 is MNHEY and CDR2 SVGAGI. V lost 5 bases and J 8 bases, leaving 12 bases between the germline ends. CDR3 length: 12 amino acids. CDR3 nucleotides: TGTGCCAGCAGTCCTAGAACGGGGGGCTACACCTTC. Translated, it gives CASSPRTGGYTF.

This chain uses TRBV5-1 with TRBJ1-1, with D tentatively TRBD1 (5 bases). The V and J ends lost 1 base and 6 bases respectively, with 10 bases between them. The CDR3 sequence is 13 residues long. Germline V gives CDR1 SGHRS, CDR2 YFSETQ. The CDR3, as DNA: TGCGCCAGCAGCTTGCCCGGGGGGGCTGAAGCTTTCTTT. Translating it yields CASSLPGGAEAFF.

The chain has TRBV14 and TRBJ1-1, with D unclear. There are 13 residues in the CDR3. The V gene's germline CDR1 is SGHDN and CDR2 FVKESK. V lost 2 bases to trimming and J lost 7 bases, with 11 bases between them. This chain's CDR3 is CASSQTGSREAFF. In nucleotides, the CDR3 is TGTGCCAGCAGCCAAACTGGAAGTCGTGAAGCTTTCTTT.

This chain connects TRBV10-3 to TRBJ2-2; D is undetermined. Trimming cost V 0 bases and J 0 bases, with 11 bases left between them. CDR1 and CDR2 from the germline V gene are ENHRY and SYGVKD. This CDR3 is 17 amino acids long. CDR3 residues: CAISESVGFTNTGELFF. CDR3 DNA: TGTGCCATCAGTGAGTCGGTCGGATTTACGAACACCGGGGAGCTGTTTTTT.

The CDR3 sequence: CATLSGTEVEEQYF. Here the CDR3 DNA reads TGTGCCACCCTGTCCGGGACAGAGGTGGAGGAGCAGTACTTC. The genes are TRBV10-3 and TRBJ2-7; TRBD1 aligns across 7 bases. Germline CDR1 and CDR2: ENHRY and SYGVKD. J gave up 7 bases and V 10 bases, and 16 bases lay outside the gene matches. The CDR3 loop spans 14 amino acids.

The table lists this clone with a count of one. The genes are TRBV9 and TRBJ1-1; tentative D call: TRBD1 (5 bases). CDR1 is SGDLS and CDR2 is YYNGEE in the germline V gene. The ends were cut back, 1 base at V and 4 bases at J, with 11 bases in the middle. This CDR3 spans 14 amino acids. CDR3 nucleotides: TGTGCCAGCAGCGTAACGGGGGTGGGCACTGAAGCTTTCTTT. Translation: CASSVTGVGTEAFF.

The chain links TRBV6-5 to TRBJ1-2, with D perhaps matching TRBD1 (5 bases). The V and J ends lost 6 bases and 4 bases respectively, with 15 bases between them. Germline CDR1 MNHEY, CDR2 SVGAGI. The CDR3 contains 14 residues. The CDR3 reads CASRVEGSPYGYTF. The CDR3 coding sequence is TGTGCCAGCAGAGTGGAGGGGAGCCCCTATGGCTACACCTTC.

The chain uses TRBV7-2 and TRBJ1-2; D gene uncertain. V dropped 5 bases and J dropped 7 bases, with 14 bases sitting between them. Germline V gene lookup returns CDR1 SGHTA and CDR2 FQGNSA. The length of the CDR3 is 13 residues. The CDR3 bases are TGTGCCAGCAGCCCCCGGGTGTCCTCTGGCTACACCTTC. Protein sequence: CASSPRVSSGYTF.

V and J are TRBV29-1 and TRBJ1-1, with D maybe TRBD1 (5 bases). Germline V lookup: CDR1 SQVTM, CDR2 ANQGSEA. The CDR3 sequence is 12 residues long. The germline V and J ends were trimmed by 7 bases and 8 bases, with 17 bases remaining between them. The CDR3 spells CSGASGAYEAFF. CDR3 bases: TGCAGCGGAGCCTCCGGGGCGTACGAAGCTTTCTTT.

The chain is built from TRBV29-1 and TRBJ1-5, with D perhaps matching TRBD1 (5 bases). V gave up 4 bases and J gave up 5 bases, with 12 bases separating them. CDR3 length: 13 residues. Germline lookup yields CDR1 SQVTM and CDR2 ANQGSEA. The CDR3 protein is CSVAWGGDQPQHF. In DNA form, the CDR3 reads TGCAGCGTTGCTTGGGGGGGGGATCAGCCCCAGCATTTT.

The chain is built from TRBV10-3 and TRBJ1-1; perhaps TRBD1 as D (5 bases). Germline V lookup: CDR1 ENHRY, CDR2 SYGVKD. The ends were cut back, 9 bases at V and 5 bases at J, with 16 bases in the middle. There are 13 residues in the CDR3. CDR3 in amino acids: CAIGGYEGTEAFF. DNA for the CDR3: TGTGCCATTGGGGGTTACGAGGGAACTGAAGCTTTCTTT.

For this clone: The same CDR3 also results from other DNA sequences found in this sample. CDR3 nucleotide sequence: TGTGCCAGCAGTTACCCGGGAACCGGGGAGCTGTTTTTT. It codes for CASSYPGTGELFF. V usage is TRBV6-5 and J usage is TRBJ2-2; D is perhaps TRBD2 (5 bases). The CDR3 spans 13 residues. CDR1 and CDR2 from the germline V gene are MNHEY and SVGAGI. V lost 2 bases and J 5 bases, leaving 6 bases between the germline ends.

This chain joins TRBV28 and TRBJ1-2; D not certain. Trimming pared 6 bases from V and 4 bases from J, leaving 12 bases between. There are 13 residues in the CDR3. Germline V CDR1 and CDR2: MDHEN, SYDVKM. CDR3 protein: CASRWPSSYGYTF. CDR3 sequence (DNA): TGTGCCAGCAGGTGGCCCTCTAGCTATGGCTACACCTTC.

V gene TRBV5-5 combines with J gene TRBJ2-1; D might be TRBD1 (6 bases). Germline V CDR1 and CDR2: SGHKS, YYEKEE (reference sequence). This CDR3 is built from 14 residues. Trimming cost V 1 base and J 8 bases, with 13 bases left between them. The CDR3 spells CASSLRQAEDEQFF. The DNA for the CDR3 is TGTGCCAGCAGCTTGAGACAGGCAGAGGATGAGCAGTTCTTC.

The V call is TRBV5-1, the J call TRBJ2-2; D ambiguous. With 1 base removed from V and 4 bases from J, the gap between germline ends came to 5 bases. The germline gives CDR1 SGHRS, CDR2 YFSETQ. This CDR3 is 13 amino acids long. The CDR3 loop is CASSLSPTGELFF. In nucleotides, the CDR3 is TGCGCCAGCAGCTTGTCTCCCACCGGGGAGCTGTTTTTT.

CDR3 nucleotide sequence: TGTGCCAGCAGTTCGCTGGACTTTGCATTGGGACAGAAGTTGAACACTGAAGCTTTCTTT. It translates to CASSSLDFALGQKLNTEAFF. The chain couples TRBV27 to TRBJ1-1; 7 positions match TRBD1. The CDR3 covers 20 residues. Germline lookup yields CDR1 MNHEY and CDR2 SMNVEV (reference sequence). V lost 4 bases, J lost 0 bases, and 20 bases stayed unmatched.

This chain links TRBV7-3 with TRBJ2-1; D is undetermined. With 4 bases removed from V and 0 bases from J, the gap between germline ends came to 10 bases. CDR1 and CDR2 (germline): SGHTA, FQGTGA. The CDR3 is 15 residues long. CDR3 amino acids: CASSYRASSYNEQFF. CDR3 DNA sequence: TGTGCCAGCAGCTACCGGGCTAGCTCCTACAATGAGCAGTTCTTC.

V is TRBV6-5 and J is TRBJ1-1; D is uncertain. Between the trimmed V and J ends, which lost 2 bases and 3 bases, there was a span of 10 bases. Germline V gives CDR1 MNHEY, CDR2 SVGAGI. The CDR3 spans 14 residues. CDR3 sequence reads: CASSYAGSYTEAFF. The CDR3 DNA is TGTGCCAGCAGTTACGCGGGATCCTACACTGAAGCTTTCTTT.

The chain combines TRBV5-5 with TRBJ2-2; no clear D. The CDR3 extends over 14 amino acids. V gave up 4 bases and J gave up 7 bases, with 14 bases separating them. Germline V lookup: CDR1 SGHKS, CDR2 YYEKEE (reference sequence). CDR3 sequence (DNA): TGTGCCAGCAGCGATCGTAGGGTGGACGGGGAGCTGTTTTTT. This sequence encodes CASSDRRVDGELFF.

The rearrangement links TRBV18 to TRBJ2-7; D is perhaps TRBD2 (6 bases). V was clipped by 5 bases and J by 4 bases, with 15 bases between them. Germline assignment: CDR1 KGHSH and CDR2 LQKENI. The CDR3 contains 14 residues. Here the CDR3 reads CASSRRDPRYEQYF. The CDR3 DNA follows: TGTGCCAGCTCAAGGCGGGACCCTCGTTACGAGCAGTACTTC. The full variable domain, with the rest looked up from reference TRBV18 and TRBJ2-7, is NAGVMQNPRHLVRRRGQEARLRCSPMKGHSHVYWYRQLPEEGLKFMVYLQKENIIDESGMPKERFSAEFPKEGPSILRIQQVVRGDSAAYFCASSRRDPRYEQYFGPGTRLTVT.

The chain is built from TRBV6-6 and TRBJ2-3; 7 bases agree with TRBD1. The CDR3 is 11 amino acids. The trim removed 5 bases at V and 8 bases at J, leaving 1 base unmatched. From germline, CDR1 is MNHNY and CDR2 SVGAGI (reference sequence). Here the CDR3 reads CASSRDSTQYF. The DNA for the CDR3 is TGTGCCAGCAGTCGGGACAGTACGCAGTATTTT.